Each of the 26 T cell receptor beta chains below was sequenced from the same sample in a study of regulatory T cells in long-lasting Graves disease. Libraries of TCR beta came from iRepertoire HTBI primers plus Arm-PCR of CDR3 regions. A single record per CDR3 protein comes from TCRdb applying MiXCR to the multiplex PCR reads. The sample yields about 530,000 distinct CDR3 sequences, about 16% seen once. The time point here: newly diagnosed GD, antithyroid drugs for less than 3 months. The TCR library was prepared using RNA isolated from PBMCs. The sample was also linked to a second study, of T cells in Graves' hyperthyroidism and ophthalmopathy.

This material consisted of peripheral blood mononuclear cells (PBMCs), taken at new diagnosis, from a patient treated with antithyroid drugs. Receptor source: a woman aged 40 to 65 with Graves disease.

This clonotype has at least ten counts. V and J are TRBV2 and TRBJ1-1; D is undetermined. V lost 4 bases to trimming and J lost 1 base, with 4 bases between them. The germline gives CDR1 SNHLY, CDR2 FYNNEI. The CDR3 has 12 residues. The CDR3, as DNA: TGTGCCAGCAGTGCAGGGAACACTGAAGCTTTCTTT. Its translation is CASSAGNTEAFF.

On this clonotype itself: A much larger clone differs by one base, so this may be a read error. V and J are TRBV30 and TRBJ2-1, with 12 bases that match TRBD2. Germline-derived CDR1 and CDR2 are GTSNPN and SVGIG (reference sequence). The CDR3 extends over 14 amino acids. V dropped 7 bases and J dropped 3; count of bases not matched to a gene: 4. Here the CDR3 reads CAFRLAGDYNEQFF. CDR3 coding DNA: TGTGCCTTCCGACTAGCGGGGGACTACAATGAGCAGTTCTTC.

The CDR3: CASSDSPGRMNTEAFF. CDR3 DNA: TGTGCCAGCAGCGATTCTCCGGGGCGAATGAACACTGAAGCTTTCTTT. J is TRBJ1-1 and V is TRBV2; D might be TRBD1 (5 bases). The germline gives CDR1 SNHLY, CDR2 FYNNEI. Trimming shortened V by 6 bases and J by 0 bases, and 17 bases separated the two germline ends. The CDR3 is 16 amino acids.

This clonotype was detected many times. The rearrangement links TRBV20-1 to TRBJ2-7, with 12 positions matching TRBD2. Germline CDR1 DFQATT, CDR2 SNEGSKA (reference sequence). The CDR3 is 14 amino acids. The junction had 6 bases not matched to a gene; V was cut back by 4 bases and J by 5 bases. This CDR3 reads CSATLAGGLDEQYF. As DNA, the CDR3 is TGCAGTGCTACCCTAGCGGGGGGGCTGGACGAGCAGTACTTC.

The V call is TRBV11-2, the J call TRBJ2-7, with D unresolved. The CDR3 has 14 amino acids. CDR1 is SGHAT and CDR2 is FQNNGV in the germline V gene. V was cut by 5 bases and J by 3 bases, with 14 bases left in between. The DNA of the CDR3 is TGTGCCAGCAGCCAAGACCTGGGGTACTACGAGCAGTACTTC. Amino acids: CASSQDLGYYEQYF.

This chain links TRBV5-1 with TRBJ2-7, with D possibly being TRBD2 (5 bases). V was pared by 4 bases and J by 5 bases, with 13 bases between. This CDR3 contains 13 residues. Germline CDR1 reads SGHRS; CDR2 reads YFSETQ. The CDR3 sequence: CASSPLGVHEQYF. For the CDR3, the DNA is TGCGCCAGCAGCCCCCTCGGGGTCCACGAGCAGTACTTC.

Worth noting for this clonotype: Since a much larger clone is just one base distant, this may be a read error. This chain links TRBV12-3 or TRBV12-4 with TRBJ2-2, with unresolved D. This CDR3 spans 18 amino acids. The CDR3 sequence: CASSYTTRARTNAGELFF. CDR3 DNA sequence: TGTGCCAGCAGCTACACCACAAGGGCCCGGACGAACGCCGGGGAGCTGTTTTTT.

This clonotype was counted many times. V gene TRBV6-1 combines with J gene TRBJ1-5, with D perhaps matching TRBD1 (5 bases). Germline V CDR1 and CDR2: MNHNS, SASEGT. The V and J ends lost 6 bases and 3 bases respectively, with 15 bases between them. CDR3 length equals 15 residues. CDR3 nucleotide sequence: TGTGCCAGCAGCGTCGAAGGGGCCTACAATCAGCCCCAGCATTTT. Translating it yields CASSVEGAYNQPQHF.

The V gene is TRBV7-9, the J gene TRBJ1-2; TRBD1 is a possible D gene (6 bases). Germline V gene sequence: CDR1 SEHNR, CDR2 FQNEAQ (reference sequence). The CDR3 runs 16 residues. The V end lost 5 bases, the J end lost 4 bases, and 20 bases lay between the germline ends. The CDR3 bases are TGTGCCAGCAGCCAACCCAGGACAGAAAATATCTATGGCTACACCTTC. Its translation: CASSQPRTENIYGYTF.

This clonotype was observed at least ten times. V gene TRBV6-1 combines with J gene TRBJ1-2; a possible D gene is TRBD1 (6 bases). The V and J ends lost 2 bases and 6 bases respectively, with 16 bases between them. Germline CDR1 is MNHNS and CDR2 is SASEGT. The CDR3 totals 15 residues. The CDR3, as DNA: TGTGCCAGCAGTGAACTAATCCGACAGGCACATGGCTACACCTTC. Its translation: CASSELIRQAHGYTF.

This clonotype was found many times. The genes are TRBV3-1 and TRBJ1-1; D uncertain. V dropped 1 base and J dropped 4 bases, with 7 bases sitting between them. Looked up from germline, CDR1 is LGHDT and CDR2 is YNNKEL (reference sequence). The CDR3 contains 13 residues. The CDR3 bases are TGTGCCAGCAGCCAAGTTCCAACCACTGAAGCTTTCTTT. The encoded protein is CASSQVPTTEAFF.

The rearrangement joins TRBV6-5 to TRBJ1-5; maybe TRBD1 (6 bases). Trimming removed 2 bases at V and 4 bases at J, with 12 bases between. The CDR3 totals 15 residues. CDR1 is MNHEY, CDR2 SVGAGI, per germline. The CDR3 is CASSYRRGGNQPQHF. The CDR3 nucleotides read TGTGCCAGCAGTTACCGCAGGGGAGGAAATCAGCCCCAGCATTTT.

This clonotype was seen at least ten times. The chain combines TRBV30 with TRBJ1-3; no definite D call. Germline V CDR1 and CDR2: GTSNPN, SVGIG (reference sequence). The CDR3 contains 13 residues. Between the trimmed V and J ends, which lost 4 bases and 4 bases, there was a span of 11 bases. CDR3: CAWTKGLGNTIYF. In nucleotides, the CDR3 is TGTGCCTGGACGAAGGGTCTGGGAAACACCATATATTTT.

This chain links TRBV7-3 with TRBJ2-5, with unresolved D. The V gene lost 4 bases and the J gene lost 0 bases, with 12 bases spanning the gap. This CDR3 region has 15 residues. Looked up from germline, CDR1 is SGHTA and CDR2 is FQGTGA. CDR3 nucleotides: TGTGCCAGCAGCTCCTCAGGAACGAACCAAGAGACCCAGTACTTC. Its translation is CASSSSGTNQETQYF.

There are many counts of this clonotype. V usage is TRBV2 and J usage is TRBJ1-2; no clear D. Germline V CDR1 and CDR2: SNHLY, FYNNEI. This CDR3 region has 13 residues. V lost 4 bases and J lost 2, with 8 bases in between. For the CDR3, the DNA is TGTGCCAGCAGTGGGGCGGGAAACTATGGCTACACCTTC. Translating it yields CASSGAGNYGYTF.

In this sample, this clonotype turned up a few times. The V and J genes are TRBV4-1 and TRBJ1-4; 10 positions agree with TRBD1. There are 16 residues in the CDR3. Germline CDR1 reads MGHRA; CDR2 reads YSYEKL. The V and J ends lost 1 base and 6 bases, in that order; junction bases with no gene match: 5. The CDR3, as DNA: TGCGCCAGCAGCCAAGGGGGGACAGGGGTTTATGAAAAACTGTTTTTT. It codes for CASSQGGTGVYEKLFF.

In its sample, this clonotype was seen many times. The chain carries TRBV27 and TRBJ1-1; D is unresolved. V lost 6 bases and J lost 1, with 15 bases in between. Germline values: CDR1 MNHEY, CDR2 SMNVEV (reference sequence). The CDR3 has 15 residues. The CDR3 coding sequence is TGTGCCAGCAGCCCTCACTCCGAACCGAACACTGAAGCTTTCTTT. It encodes CASSPHSEPNTEAFF.

Ten or more counts support this clonotype. This chain links TRBV2 with TRBJ2-2; unclear D gene. The germline CDR1 and CDR2 sequences are SNHLY and FYNNEI. The CDR3 covers 14 residues. Trimming shortened V by 5 bases and J by 0 bases, and 7 bases separated the two germline ends. CDR3 amino acids: CASSKSSNTGELFF. The CDR3 coding sequence is TGTGCCAGCAGTAAGTCTTCGAACACCGGGGAGCTGTTTTTT.

This chain joins TRBV6-1 and TRBJ1-4; no clear D. Germline CDR1 MNHNS, CDR2 SASEGT. The CDR3 loop spans 13 amino acids. The V and J ends lost 3 bases and 11 bases respectively, with 13 bases between them. CDR3 sequence: CASSDSPDMKLFF. In DNA, the CDR3 is TGTGCCAGCAGTGACTCCCCCGACATGAAACTGTTTTTT.

A few counts support this clonotype. The chain recombines TRBV19 with TRBJ2-7, with TRBD1 matching 9 bases. CDR1 is LNHDA and CDR2 is SQIVND in the germline V gene (reference sequence). CDR3 size: 16 residues. J gave up 0 bases and V 5 bases, and 8 bases lay outside the gene matches. CDR3 nucleotide sequence: TGTGCCAGTAGTTCCCGGACAGGGGAGAGCTCCTACGAGCAGTACTTC. It codes for CASSSRTGESSYEQYF.

Only a few counts were recorded for this clonotype. A much larger clone sits a single nucleotide away, making a read error possible. This chain connects TRBV7-3 to TRBJ2-1; 9 bases agree with TRBD1. The V segment lost 0 bases and the J segment 7 bases; nucleotides outside the gene matches: 13. This CDR3 has 18 amino acids. Germline V gene lookup returns CDR1 SGHTA and CDR2 FQGTGA. CDR3: CASSLTSRGTGMWNEQFF. In DNA, the CDR3 is TGTGCCAGCAGCTTAACGTCAAGGGGGACAGGGATGTGGAATGAGCAGTTCTTC.

This clonotype showed up many times. This chain connects TRBV20-1 to TRBJ1-4; no clear D gene. The CDR3 extends over 11 amino acids. Deletions cut 5 bases from V and 5 bases from J, with 6 bases between. CDR1 DFQATT and CDR2 SNEGSKA come from the germline V gene (reference sequence). The CDR3 protein is CSASRNEKLFF. CDR3 nucleotides: TGCAGTGCTTCACGAAATGAAAAACTGTTTTTT.

Remarks on this clonotype: A much larger clone sits a single nucleotide away, making a read error possible. This chain uses TRBV7-9 with TRBJ2-5, with 10 bases identical to TRBD2. Germline CDR1 reads SEHNR; CDR2 reads FQNEAQ (reference sequence). Trimming cost V 3 bases and J 5 bases; bases outside gene matches: 3. The CDR3 is 14 amino acids. The CDR3 DNA follows: TGTGCCAGCAGCTTGGGGACTAGCGTCGAGACCCAGTACTTC. It is translated as CASSLGTSVETQYF.

This clonotype was seen ten or more times. The chain is built from TRBV6-1 and TRBJ1-1, with D possibly matching TRBD1 (5 bases). Trimming removed 7 bases at V and 4 bases at J, with 13 bases between. The CDR3 has 13 residues. Germline V gene data show CDR1 as MNHNS and CDR2 as SASEGT. The DNA for the CDR3 is TGTGCCAGCACCAGACGGGGGGTCACTGAAGCTTTCTTT. It is translated as CASTRRGVTEAFF.

This clonotype has at least ten counts. The chain carries TRBV20-1 and TRBJ2-3; 8 bases map to TRBD2. V gave up 1 base and J gave up 4 bases; unmatched junction bases: 7. The CDR3 extends over 15 amino acids. Germline V lookup: CDR1 DFQATT, CDR2 SNEGSKA (reference sequence). CDR3 nucleotide sequence: TGCAGTGCTAGAGTTAACGGGGGGGCGGCAGATACGCAGTATTTT. Protein: CSARVNGGAADTQYF.

The chain joins TRBV27 to TRBJ1-1; maybe TRBD1 (6 bases). The CDR3 is 16 residues long. Germline values: CDR1 MNHEY, CDR2 SMNVEV (reference sequence). The V end was cut by 6 bases, the J end by 1 base, with 18 bases between. CDR3 in amino acids: CASSLQGLTANTEAFF. DNA of the CDR3: TGTGCCAGCAGCTTGCAGGGGCTCACCGCGAACACTGAAGCTTTCTTT.